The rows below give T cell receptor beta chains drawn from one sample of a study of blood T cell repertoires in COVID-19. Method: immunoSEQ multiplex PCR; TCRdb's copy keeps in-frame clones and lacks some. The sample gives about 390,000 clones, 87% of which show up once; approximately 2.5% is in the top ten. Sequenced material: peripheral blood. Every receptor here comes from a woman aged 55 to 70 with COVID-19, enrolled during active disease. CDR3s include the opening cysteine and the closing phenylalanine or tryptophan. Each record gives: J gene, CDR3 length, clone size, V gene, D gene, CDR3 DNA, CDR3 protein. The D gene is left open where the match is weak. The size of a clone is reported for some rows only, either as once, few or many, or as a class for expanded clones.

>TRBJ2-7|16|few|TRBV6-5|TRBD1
TGTGCCAGCAGTTACTCGAGGCCGGGACAGGGCTACGAGCAGTACTTC
CASSYSRPGQGYEQYF
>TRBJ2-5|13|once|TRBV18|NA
TGTGCCAGCTCACCACCTGTACAAGAGACCCAGTACTTC
CASSPPVQETQYF
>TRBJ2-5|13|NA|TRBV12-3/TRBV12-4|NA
TGTGCCAGCAGCACTCTATCGGAAGAGACCCAGTACTTC
CASSTLSEETQYF
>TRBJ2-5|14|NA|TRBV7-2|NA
TGTGCCAGCAGCCCGGGGAGAGGGGGAGAGACCCAGTACTTC
CASSPGRGGETQYF
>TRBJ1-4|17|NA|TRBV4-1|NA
TGCGCCAGCAGTCCCCGGGCCGGACTTGGAACTAATGAAAAACTGTTTTTT
CASSPRAGLGTNEKLFF
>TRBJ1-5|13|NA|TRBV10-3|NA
TGTGCCATCAGTGAGTCGCAGGGCCAGCCCCAGCATTTT
CAISESQGQPQHF
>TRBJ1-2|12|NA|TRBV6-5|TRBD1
TGTGCCGGACAGGGTTCTAACTATGGCTACACCTTC
CAGQGSNYGYTF
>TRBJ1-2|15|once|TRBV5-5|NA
TGTGCCAGCAGCCCCCAACACCAAAGAAACTATGGCTACACCTTC
CASSPQHQRNYGYTF
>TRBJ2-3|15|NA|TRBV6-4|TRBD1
TGTGCCAGCAGCCAACAGGGGGCAAATACAGATACGCAGTATTTT
CASSQQGANTDTQYF
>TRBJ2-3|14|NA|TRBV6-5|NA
TGTGCCAGCAGATCACAGGGAGGGACAGATACGCAGTATTTT
CASRSQGGTDTQYF
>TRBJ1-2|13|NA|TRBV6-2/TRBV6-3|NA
TGTGCCAGCAGTCCAGGGAAAAACTATGGCTACACCTTC
CASSPGKNYGYTF
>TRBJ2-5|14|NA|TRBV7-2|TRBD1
TGTGCCAGCAGCTCGAACAGGGGGCCCGAGACCCAGTACTTC
CASSSNRGPETQYF
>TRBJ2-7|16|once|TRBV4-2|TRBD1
TGTGCCAGCAGCCAAGGCCCGGGACAGGGCCCCTACGAGCAGTACTTC
CASSQGPGQGPYEQYF
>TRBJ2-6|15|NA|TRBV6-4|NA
TGTGCCAGCTCCAACAGCGGTTCGGGGGCCAACGTCCTGACTTTC
CASSNSGSGANVLTF
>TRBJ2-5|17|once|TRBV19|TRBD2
TGTGCCAGTAGTATTAGTCGAGTTCCGGGGGGGCAAGAGACCCAGTACTTC
CASSISRVPGGQETQYF
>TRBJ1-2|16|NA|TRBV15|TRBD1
TGTGCCACCAGCAGAGCGACAGGGTATGTCAACTATGGCTACACCTTC
CATSRATGYVNYGYTF
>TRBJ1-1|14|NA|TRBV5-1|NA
TGCGCCAGCAGCTTGGACGGAGGGATCTCTGAAGCTTTCTTT
CASSLDGGISEAFF
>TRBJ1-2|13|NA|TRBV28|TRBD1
TGTGCCACCCCCCGACAGGGGGGCTATGGCTACACCTTC
CATPRQGGYGYTF
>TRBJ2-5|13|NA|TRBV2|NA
TGTGCCAGCAATCAGCGGATACAAGAGACCCAGTACTTC
CASNQRIQETQYF
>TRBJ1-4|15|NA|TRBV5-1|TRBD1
TGCGCCAGCAGCTGGACAGGGGGCACTAATGAAAAACTGTTTTTT
CASSWTGGTNEKLFF
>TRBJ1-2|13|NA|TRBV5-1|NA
TGCGCCAGCAGCTTGACCGGGAAGAGTGGCTACACCTTC
CASSLTGKSGYTF
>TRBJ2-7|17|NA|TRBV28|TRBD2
TGTGCCAGCAGTTCCTCTGGTCTGGGGGGGGGTACCTACGAGCAGTACTTC
CASSSSGLGGGTYEQYF
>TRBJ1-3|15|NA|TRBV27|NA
TGTGCCAGCAGTCTCCGGGGAGTCTCTGGAAACACCATATATTTT
CASSLRGVSGNTIYF
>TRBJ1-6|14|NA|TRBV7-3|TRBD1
TGTGCCAGCAGCCAGACAGGGTTGGATTCACCCCTCCACTTT
CASSQTGLDSPLHF
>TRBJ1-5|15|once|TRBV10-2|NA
TGCGCCAGCAGAATTGACAGGTTTAGCAATCAGCCCCAGCATTTT
CASRIDRFSNQPQHF
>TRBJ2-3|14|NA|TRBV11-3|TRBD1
TGTGCCAGCAGCTCCCCTGACAGGGGGGATACGCAGTATTTT
CASSSPDRGDTQYF
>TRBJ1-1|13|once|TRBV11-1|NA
TGTGCCAGCAGCCCGCCGGGTGATTATGGCGCTTTCTTT
CASSPPGDYGAFF
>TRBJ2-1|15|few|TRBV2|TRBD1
TGTGCCAGCATGCCCCGGGACAGGGGGTACAATGAGCAGTTCTTC
CASMPRDRGYNEQFF
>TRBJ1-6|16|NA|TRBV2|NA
TGTGCCAGCACCATCTCGGGAGGGGTCAGAAATTCACCCCTCCACTTT
CASTISGGVRNSPLHF
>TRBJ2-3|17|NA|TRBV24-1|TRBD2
TGTGCCACCAGTGACCCCGGACTAGCGGAAGGCCCAGATACGCAGTATTTT
CATSDPGLAEGPDTQYF
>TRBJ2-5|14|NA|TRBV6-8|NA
TGTGCCAGCTCCCCTACGGGGGTGATGGGGACCCAGTACTTC
CASSPTGVMGTQYF